This TCR beta chain was documented in a study of patients and donors after allogeneic stem cell transplantation. The V segment lost 7 bases and the J segment 7 bases; nucleotides outside the gene matches: 11. The germline CDR1 and CDR2 sequences are DFQATT and SNEGSKA (reference sequence). The CDR3 is 13 amino acids. TCRdb re-derived calls from the RT-PCR reads in MiXCR, one entry per CDR3 protein. Of hundreds of thousands of distinct CDR3 sequences in the sample, more than 15% were seen once. The chain employs TRBV20-1 and TRBJ2-7; TRBD2 matches at 9 bases. The sample was blood, either unsorted or a sorted T cell fraction (not recorded which). The clonotype originates from a human donor who was either an allogeneic HSCT recipient or a stem cell or donor lymphocyte infusion donor (not recorded which). It is not recorded whose cells these are; they may come from a transplant donor. The CDR3 protein is CSVPGLASREQYF. The CDR3 DNA follows: TGCAGTGTCCCGGGACTAGCCTCACGAGAGCAGTACTTC.